The 8 T cell receptor beta chains reported below all come from one sample, sequenced in a study of blood T cell repertoires in COVID-19 (dated by TCRdb to 2018 to 2021). The method behind the library was the immunoSEQ multiplex PCR assay. TCRdb carries this immuneACCESS record with in-frame sequences only. Its versions omit some clonotypes, under half of them owing to an unresolved V gene in the studies checked, with the rest unexplained. The sample contains fewer than 350,000 clones, 81% of them found a single time. The top ten clonotypes cover 2.5% to 3% of the sample. Material: peripheral blood. The receptor set was obtained from a woman in her sixties with active or convalescent COVID-19.

In its sample, this clone was seen once. The chain joins TRBV11-2 to TRBJ2-7; TRBD2 aligns across 11 bases. The V gene end was trimmed by 5 bases and the J gene end by 3 bases; junction bases not matched to a gene: 6. CDR1 is SGHAT, CDR2 FQNNGV, per germline. The CDR3 spans 15 residues. CDR3 protein: CASSPGTSGNYEQYF. In DNA form, the CDR3 reads TGTGCCAGCAGCCCCGGGACTAGCGGAAACTACGAGCAGTACTTC. The whole variable domain, filled in from reference TRBV11-2 and TRBJ2-7, reads EAGVAQSPRYKIIEKRQSVAFWCNPISGHATLYWYQQILGQGPKLLIQFQNNGVVDDSQLPKDRFSAERLKGVDSTLKIQPAKLEDSAVYLCASSPGTSGNYEQYFGPGTRLTVT.

CDR3 region: CASSPVRGLYEQYF. The CDR3 DNA reads TGTGCCAGCTCACCCGTCAGGGGGCTCTACGAGCAGTACTTC. This chain connects TRBV18 to TRBJ2-7, with 8 bases matching TRBD1. The J segment lost 3 bases and the V segment lost 3 bases, leaving 4 bases of the junction unmatched. The CDR3 consists of 14 residues. The germline V gene encodes CDR1 KGHSH and CDR2 LQKENI. The full variable domain, in which reference TRBV18 and TRBJ2-7 provide the parts outside the CDR3, is NAGVMQNPRHLVRRRGQEARLRCSPMKGHSHVYWYRQLPEEGLKFMVYLQKENIIDESGMPKERFSAEFPKEGPSILRIQQVVRGDSAAYFCASSPVRGLYEQYFGPGTRLTVT.

V gene TRBV7-9 combines with J gene TRBJ1-1, with TRBD1 identical over 9 bases. This CDR3 has 15 amino acids. Germline assignment: CDR1 SEHNR and CDR2 FQNEAQ (reference sequence). V gave up 5 bases and J gave up 7 bases; unmatched junction bases: 11. DNA for the CDR3: TGTGCCAGCAGCCGATGGACAGGGGCCATCGGTGAAGCTTTCTTT. It encodes CASSRWTGAIGEAFF. Using reference TRBV7-9 and TRBJ1-1 for the parts outside the CDR3, the full variable domain is DTGVSQNPRHKITKRGQNVTFRCDPISEHNRLYWYRQTLGQGPEFLTYFQNEAQLEKSRLLSDRFSAERPKGSFSTLEIQRTEQGDSAMYLCASSRWTGAIGEAFFGQGTRLTVV.

The chain has TRBV2 and TRBJ1-5, with D maybe TRBD1 (5 bases). Between the trimmed V and J ends, which lost 0 bases and 1 base, there was a span of 7 bases. CDR1 and CDR2 (germline): SNHLY, FYNNEI. The CDR3 has 15 residues. Here the CDR3 DNA reads TGTGCCAGCAGTGAAGCCAGGGTAAGCAATCAGCCCCAGCATTTT. Encoded protein: CASSEARVSNQPQHF.

The gene calls are TRBV19 and TRBJ2-3; D gene ambiguous. Trimming left V 5 bases short and J 3 bases short, with 21 bases between. The germline gives CDR1 LNHDA, CDR2 SQIVND (reference sequence). The CDR3 is made up of 17 amino acids. The CDR3 loop reads CASSEEFWSRETDTQYF. In DNA, the CDR3 is TGTGCCAGTAGTGAGGAGTTTTGGTCCCGAGAGACAGATACGCAGTATTTT.

V gene TRBV18 combines with J gene TRBJ2-2, with TRBD1 as a possible D gene (6 bases). Trimming pared 3 bases from V and 5 bases from J, leaving 10 bases between. This CDR3 has 14 residues. In germline, CDR1 is KGHSH, CDR2 LQKENI. The CDR3: CASSPGARTGELFF. CDR3 sequence (DNA): TGTGCCAGCTCACCGGGGGCGAGAACCGGGGAGCTGTTTTTT.

V and J are TRBV27 and TRBJ2-3; possibly TRBD2 for D (5 bases). The ends were cut back, 3 bases at V and 1 base at J, with 14 bases in the middle. The CDR3 sequence is 16 residues long. Germline CDR1 and CDR2: MNHEY and SMNVEV (reference sequence). CDR3 protein: CASSLLGLEGTDTQYF. The CDR3 region has the DNA TGTGCCAGCAGTTTGTTAGGGTTGGAGGGCACAGATACGCAGTATTTT.

The gene calls are TRBV27 and TRBJ2-3, with 10 bases that match TRBD2. This CDR3 has 15 amino acids. Germline V gene data show CDR1 as MNHEY and CDR2 as SMNVEV (reference sequence). V shed 6 bases and J 8 bases; nucleotides not matched to a gene: 11. The CDR3 region is CASRTSGGVRGTQYF. CDR3 in DNA: TGTGCCAGCAGAACGAGCGGGGGGGTTCGCGGTACGCAGTATTTT.